This paragraph reports one TCR beta chain. CDR1 is SGHAT, CDR2 FQNNGV, per germline. The CDR3 covers 17 residues. J was trimmed by 0 bases and V by 3 bases; bases with no gene match: 6. This record comes from a study of T-cell memory formation after mild COVID-19. TCRdb independently ran MiXCR on the 5' RACE reads; one entry per CDR3 protein. The sample lists about 440,000 distinct CDR3 sequences; around 19% were seen once. Sequenced sample: PBMCs or a T cell subset sorted from them (not recorded which). The TCR sequence derives from an adult woman who had mild COVID-19 (a few samples of this study predate the infection). Cell type and time point are not known. V usage is TRBV11-2 and J usage is TRBJ2-7; 12 positions match TRBD2. The CDR3 here is CASSFGTSGHSSYEQYF. Here the CDR3 DNA reads TGTGCCAGCAGCTTCGGGACTAGCGGGCACAGCTCCTACGAGCAGTACTTC. Complete variable domain (other parts from reference TRBV11-2 and TRBJ2-7): EAGVAQSPRYKIIEKRQSVAFWCNPISGHATLYWYQQILGQGPKLLIQFQNNGVVDDSQLPKDRFSAERLKGVDSTLKIQPAKLEDSAVYLCASSFGTSGHSSYEQYFGPGTRLTVT.